The source of this T cell receptor (beta chain) is a study of long-term antiretroviral therapy in people with HIV. The run of the v3.0 immunoSEQ assay was at survey level. Sequencing used immunoSEQ multiplex PCR; TCRdb keeps in-frame clones, though not all of them. The sample lists around 21,000 clones, about 91% occurring once. Notes on this clone: Its antigen is as yet unknown.

The germline V gene has CDR1 SEHNR and CDR2 FQNEAQ (reference sequence). The CDR3 consists of 14 residues. V shed 6 bases and J shed 1 base, with 12 bases lying between them. Study-wide results and limits: Dating from about 2004 to 2017, the blood was possibly obtained under older ART regimens. ART preceded a rise in diversity that nonetheless stayed lower than in transplant donor controls. Records did not include ART adherence, viral resistance or therapy changes.

The clonotype originates from a man aged 18 to 29 with HIV. V usage is TRBV7-9 and J usage is TRBJ1-1; D is unclear. The material sequenced was unsorted PBMCs, taken 2.1 years after starting antiretroviral therapy. This chain's CDR3 is CASRLSQANTEAFF. CDR3 bases: TGTGCCAGCAGACTATCTCAGGCGAACACTGAAGCTTTCTTT.